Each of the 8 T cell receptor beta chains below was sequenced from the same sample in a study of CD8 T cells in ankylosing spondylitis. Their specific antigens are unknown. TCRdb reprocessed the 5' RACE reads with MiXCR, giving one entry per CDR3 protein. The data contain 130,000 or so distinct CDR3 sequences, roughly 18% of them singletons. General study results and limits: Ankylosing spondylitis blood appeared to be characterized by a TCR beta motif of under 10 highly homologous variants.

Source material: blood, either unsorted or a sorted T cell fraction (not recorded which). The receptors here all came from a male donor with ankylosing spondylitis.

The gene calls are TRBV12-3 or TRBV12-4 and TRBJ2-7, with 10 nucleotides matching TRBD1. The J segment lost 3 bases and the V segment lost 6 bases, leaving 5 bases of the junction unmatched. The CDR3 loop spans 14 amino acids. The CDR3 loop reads CASSTGDRGYEQYF. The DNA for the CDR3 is TGTGCCAGCAGCACCGGGGACAGGGGCTACGAGCAGTACTTC.

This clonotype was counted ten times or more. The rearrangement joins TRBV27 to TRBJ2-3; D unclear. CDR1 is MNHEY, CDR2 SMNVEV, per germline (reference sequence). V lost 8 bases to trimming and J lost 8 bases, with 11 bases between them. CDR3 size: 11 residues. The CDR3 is CASRSGVTQYF. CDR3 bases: TGTGCCAGCCGCTCTGGTGTTACGCAGTATTTT.

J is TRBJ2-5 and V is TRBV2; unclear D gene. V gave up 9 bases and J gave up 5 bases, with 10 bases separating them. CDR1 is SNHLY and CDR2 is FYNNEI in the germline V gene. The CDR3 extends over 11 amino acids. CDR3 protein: CARTPGETQYF. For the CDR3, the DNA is TGTGCCAGAACTCCCGGGGAGACCCAGTACTTC.

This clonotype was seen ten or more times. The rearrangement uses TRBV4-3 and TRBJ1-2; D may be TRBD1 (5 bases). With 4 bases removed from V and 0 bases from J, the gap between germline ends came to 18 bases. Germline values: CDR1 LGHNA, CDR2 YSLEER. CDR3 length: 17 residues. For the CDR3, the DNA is TGCGCCAGCAGCCCCTCAGCGGACAACTCGGCTAACTATGGCTACACCTTC. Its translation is CASSPSADNSANYGYTF.

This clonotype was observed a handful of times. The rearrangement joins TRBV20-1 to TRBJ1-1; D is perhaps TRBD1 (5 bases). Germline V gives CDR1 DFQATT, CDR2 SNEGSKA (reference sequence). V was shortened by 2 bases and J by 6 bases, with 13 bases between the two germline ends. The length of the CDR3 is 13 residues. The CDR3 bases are TGCAGTGCTAGACTCCTCGGACAACCTGAAGCTTTCTTT. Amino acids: CSARLLGQPEAFF.

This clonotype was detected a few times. The CDR3: CASSQGRLAESGNEQFF. The CDR3 nucleotides read TGCGCCAGCAGCCAAGGCCGACTAGCGGAATCGGGTAATGAGCAGTTCTTC. The rearrangement links TRBV4-3 to TRBJ2-1; 9 bases agree with TRBD2. V was pared by 1 base and J by 7 bases, with 11 bases of the junction left unmatched. CDR3 length: 17 amino acids. Germline V CDR1 and CDR2: LGHNA, YSLEER.

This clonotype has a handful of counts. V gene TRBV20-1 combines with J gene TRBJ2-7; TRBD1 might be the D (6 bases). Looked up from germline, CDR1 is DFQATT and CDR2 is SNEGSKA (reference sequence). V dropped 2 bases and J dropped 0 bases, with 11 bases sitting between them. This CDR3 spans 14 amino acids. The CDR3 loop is CSARTLDSSYEQYF. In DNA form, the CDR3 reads TGCAGTGCTAGAACTCTGGACAGCTCCTACGAGCAGTACTTC.

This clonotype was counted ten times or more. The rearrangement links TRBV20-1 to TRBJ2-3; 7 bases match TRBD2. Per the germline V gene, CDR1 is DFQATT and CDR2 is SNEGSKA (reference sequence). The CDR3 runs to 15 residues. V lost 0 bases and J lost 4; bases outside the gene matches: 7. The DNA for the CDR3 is TGCAGTGCTAGAGATATAATAGGGAGGGCAGATACGCAGTATTTT. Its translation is CSARDIIGRADTQYF.